The 22 T cell receptor beta chains listed next were all sequenced from one sample in a study of cytomegalovirus exposure and HLA in healthy donors. This table comes from immunoSEQ multiplex PCR, and its TCRdb copy is limited to in-frame clones, with some not included. The sample contains about 180,000 clones, roughly 85% of which appear only once. Sequenced sample: PBMCs. All receptors derive from a man between 18 and 35 years old in good health and CMV-seropositive.

As to this clone: The same CDR3 arises from other DNA sequences in this sample as well. The chain has TRBV30 and TRBJ2-5, with 7 positions matching TRBD2. The germline V gene encodes CDR1 GTSNPN and CDR2 SVGIG (reference sequence). V shed 0 bases and J 4 bases; nucleotides not matched to a gene: 2. This CDR3 contains 13 residues. The CDR3 sequence is CAWSVGGGETQYF. As DNA, the CDR3 is TGTGCCTGGAGTGTAGGCGGGGGAGAGACCCAGTACTTC.

The chain employs TRBV9 and TRBJ2-1, with D possibly TRBD2 on 5 matching bases. The V and J ends lost 6 bases and 4 bases respectively, with 17 bases between them. The CDR3 spans 15 residues. Germline V lookup: CDR1 SGDLS, CDR2 YYNGEE. This chain's CDR3 is CASTLVDGEYNEQFF. The CDR3 DNA follows: TGTGCCAGCACGCTCGTAGACGGGGAGTACAATGAGCAGTTCTTC.

DNA for the CDR3: TGTGCCAGCAGTTTACGGAGTCTTTGGGAGCCCCAGCATTTT. It encodes CASSLRSLWEPQHF. V usage is TRBV28 and J usage is TRBJ1-5; D remains unclear. The germline V and J ends were trimmed by 2 bases and 8 bases, with 13 bases remaining between them. The CDR3 runs to 14 residues. CDR1 and CDR2 (germline): MDHEN, SYDVKM.

The chain combines TRBV5-1 with TRBJ2-5, with TRBD2 identical over 7 bases. With V trimmed by 4 bases and J by 4 bases, 10 bases remained unmatched. Germline V gene data show CDR1 as SGHRS and CDR2 as YFSETQ. CDR3 length equals 15 residues. In nucleotides, the CDR3 is TGCGCCAGCAGCCCCGGGGGGTGGGACCGAGAGACCCAGTACTTC. It codes for CASSPGGWDRETQYF.

The chain joins TRBV25-1 to TRBJ1-2; D is ambiguous. CDR3 length: 13 residues. Deletions cut 5 bases from V and 8 bases from J, with 15 bases between. Germline V gene sequence: CDR1 MGHDK, CDR2 SYGVNS. CDR3 loop: CASSNDVYGGYTF. CDR3 DNA: TGTGCCAGCAGTAATGACGTTTACGGGGGCTACACCTTC.

The chain employs TRBV9 and TRBJ1-2; D perhaps matches TRBD1 (6 bases). The CDR3 totals 14 residues. Germline-derived CDR1 and CDR2 are SGDLS and YYNGEE. Trimming cost V 3 bases and J 3 bases, with 12 bases left between them. DNA of the CDR3: TGTGCCAGCAGCGGGACAGTTTTGGACTATGGCTACACCTTC. It codes for CASSGTVLDYGYTF.

The chain combines TRBV7-8 with TRBJ1-6; TRBD1 matches at 7 bases. The J segment lost 7 bases and the V segment lost 3 bases, leaving 3 bases of the junction unmatched. The CDR3 spans 14 residues. CDR1 and CDR2 (germline): SGHVS, FQNEAQ. The CDR3 region has the DNA TGTGCCAGCAGCTTGGGACAGCGAAATTCACCCCTCCACTTT. This translates into CASSLGQRNSPLHF. Filled out from reference TRBV7-8 and TRBJ1-6, the complete variable domain reads GAGVSQSPRYKVAKRGQDVALRCDPISGHVSLFWYQQALGQGPEFLTYFQNEAQLDKSGLPSDRFFAERPEGSVSTLKIQRTQQEDSAVYLCASSLGQRNSPLHFGNGTRLTVT.

The chain joins TRBV7-8 to TRBJ2-2; TRBD2 matches at 14 bases. This CDR3 contains 16 residues. V lost 3 bases, J lost 7 bases, and 4 bases stayed unmatched. Germline V lookup: CDR1 SGHVS, CDR2 FQNEAQ. CDR3 residues: CASSLTSGGAGGELFF. CDR3 coding DNA: TGTGCCAGCAGCTTGACTAGCGGGGGGGCCGGCGGGGAGCTGTTTTTT.

This chain joins TRBV21-1 and TRBJ2-1; the D segment call TRBD1 is taken from the table without a DNA check. TRBV21-1 is labeled a pseudogene. The CDR3 is 14 amino acids. CDR3 sequence: CASSKQGAYNEQFF. The CDR3 region has the DNA TGTGCCAGCAGCAAACAGGGCGCCTACAATGAGCAGTTCTTC.

This clone occurred once. The gene calls are TRBV27 and TRBJ2-3, with 8 bases that match TRBD1. CDR1 is MNHEY, CDR2 SMNVEV, per germline (reference sequence). The V and J ends lost 5 bases and 0 bases, in that order; junction bases with no gene match: 7. The CDR3 contains 16 residues. The chain's CDR3 is CASSDFRGPSTDTQYF. Here the CDR3 DNA reads TGTGCCAGCAGTGACTTCAGGGGGCCCAGCACAGATACGCAGTATTTT.

The rearrangement links TRBV5-6 to TRBJ1-1; TRBD1 might be the D (6 bases). Germline values: CDR1 SGHDT, CDR2 YYEEEE. The CDR3 is made up of 15 amino acids. Trimming pared 4 bases from V and 5 bases from J, leaving 18 bases between. CDR3 DNA: TGTGCCAGCAGCCGCTCTTTGGCAGGGGTTACTGAAGCTTTCTTT. Encoded protein: CASSRSLAGVTEAFF.

This clone was seen only once. The chain links TRBV7-8 to TRBJ2-3; 7 nucleotides agree with TRBD2. V lost 2 bases and J lost 3; bases outside the gene matches: 2. Germline-derived CDR1 and CDR2 are SGHVS and FQNEAQ. The CDR3 is made up of 14 amino acids. CDR3 protein: CASSLSAGTDTQYF. CDR3 nucleotides: TGTGCCAGCAGCTTATCAGCGGGAACAGATACGCAGTATTTT.

This chain uses TRBV28 with TRBJ1-6, with TRBD1 as a possible D gene (5 bases). The CDR3 consists of 16 residues. In germline, CDR1 is MDHEN, CDR2 SYDVKM. Trimming shortened V by 2 bases and J by 9 bases, and 17 bases separated the two germline ends. DNA for the CDR3: TGTGCCAGCAGTTTAAGACCCAGACAGATCACTTCACCCCTCCACTTT. Its translation: CASSLRPRQITSPLHF.

V usage is TRBV7-9 and J usage is TRBJ2-3, with D tentatively TRBD2 (5 bases). The length of the CDR3 is 15 residues. Trimming cost V 1 base and J 0 bases, with 8 bases left between them. Germline CDR1 SEHNR, CDR2 FQNEAQ (reference sequence). The CDR3 bases are TGTGCCAGCAGCTTAGGGGAGTATAGCACAGATACGCAGTATTTT. It yields the protein CASSLGEYSTDTQYF.

The chain is built from TRBV29-1 and TRBJ2-7; 9 nucleotides line up with TRBD1. Germline V gives CDR1 SQVTM, CDR2 ANQGSEA. The CDR3 is made up of 14 amino acids. Unmatched junction bases numbered 5, after V lost 4 bases and J lost 1 base. DNA for the CDR3: TGCAGCGTTGCTACCGGGACAGGGTCCTACGAGCAGTACTTC. Its translation: CSVATGTGSYEQYF.

The chain couples TRBV27 to TRBJ1-1, with a tentative D call TRBD1 (5 bases). V lost 1 base and J lost 6, with 15 bases in between. CDR3 size: 15 residues. Germline V CDR1 and CDR2: MNHEY, SMNVEV (reference sequence). The CDR3 region is CASSLFGAGMAEAFF. CDR3 in DNA: TGTGCCAGCAGTTTATTTGGGGCTGGGATGGCTGAAGCTTTCTTT.

The chain is built from TRBV19 and TRBJ2-1, with D perhaps TRBD2 (6 bases). V was trimmed by 9 bases and J by 5 bases, leaving 17 bases between them. Germline CDR1 and CDR2: LNHDA and SQIVND (reference sequence). The CDR3 totals 14 residues. The chain's CDR3 is CASSRGLGDNEQFF. The CDR3 coding sequence is TGTGCCAGCTCGAGGGGACTCGGGGACAATGAGCAGTTCTTC.

The rearrangement uses TRBV10-1 and TRBJ2-7; a possible D gene is TRBD1 (6 bases). The CDR3 length is 12 residues. V lost 10 bases and J 0 bases, leaving 10 bases between the germline ends. Looked up from germline, CDR1 is WNHNN and CDR2 is SYGVQD (reference sequence). The CDR3 DNA follows: TGCGCCACCTCGGACAGCTCCTACGAGCAGTACTTC. Its protein product is CATSDSSYEQYF.

The chain links TRBV2 to TRBJ2-1; D is perhaps TRBD2 (5 bases). Germline CDR1 and CDR2: SNHLY and FYNNEI. The CDR3 contains 14 residues. The V gene lost 8 bases and the J gene lost 4 bases, with 15 bases spanning the gap. The CDR3 bases are TGTGCCAGCTCCAGCGAGGGAGCATACAATGAGCAGTTCTTC. Protein: CASSSEGAYNEQFF. The complete variable domain, with remaining parts taken from reference TRBV2 and TRBJ2-1, reads EPEVTQTPSHQVTQMGQEVILRCVPISNHLYFYWYRQILGQKVEFLVSFYNNEISEKSEIFDDQFSVERPDGSNFTLKIRSTKLEDSAMYFCASSSEGAYNEQFFGPGTRLTVL.

The genes are TRBV7-2 and TRBJ2-3, with D possibly TRBD2 on 6 matching bases. The CDR3 contains 15 residues. Deletions cut 5 bases from V and 2 bases from J, with 14 bases between. CDR1 is SGHTA and CDR2 is FQGNSA in the germline V gene. The DNA for the CDR3 is TGTGCCAGCAGCCCTGGGACTTGGTACACAGATACGCAGTATTTT. It yields the protein CASSPGTWYTDTQYF.

This clone has more than one count but fewer than ten. The final CDR3 position lacks the conserved phenylalanine or tryptophan, pointing to a likely read error. No DNA is shown, since the ends of the CDR3 on it are uncertain; the CDR3 is the one TCRdb lists. The rearrangement uses TRBV27 and TRBJ1-4; the D call TRBD1 from the table was never checked on the DNA. Germline V gene sequence: CDR1 MNHEY, CDR2 SMNVEV (reference sequence). The CDR3 spans 13 residues, counting both ends. CDR3 residues: CASSLGATTGGLV.

This clone was picked up one time. The chain combines TRBV11-2 with TRBJ2-5; possible D gene TRBD1, 6 bases. The CDR3 totals 16 residues. Germline V gene sequence: CDR1 SGHAT, CDR2 FQNNGV. Deletions cut 1 base from V and 2 bases from J, with 14 bases between. This CDR3 is CASSLASAGEQETQYF. CDR3 DNA: TGTGCCAGCAGCTTAGCATCCGCAGGGGAACAAGAGACCCAGTACTTC.